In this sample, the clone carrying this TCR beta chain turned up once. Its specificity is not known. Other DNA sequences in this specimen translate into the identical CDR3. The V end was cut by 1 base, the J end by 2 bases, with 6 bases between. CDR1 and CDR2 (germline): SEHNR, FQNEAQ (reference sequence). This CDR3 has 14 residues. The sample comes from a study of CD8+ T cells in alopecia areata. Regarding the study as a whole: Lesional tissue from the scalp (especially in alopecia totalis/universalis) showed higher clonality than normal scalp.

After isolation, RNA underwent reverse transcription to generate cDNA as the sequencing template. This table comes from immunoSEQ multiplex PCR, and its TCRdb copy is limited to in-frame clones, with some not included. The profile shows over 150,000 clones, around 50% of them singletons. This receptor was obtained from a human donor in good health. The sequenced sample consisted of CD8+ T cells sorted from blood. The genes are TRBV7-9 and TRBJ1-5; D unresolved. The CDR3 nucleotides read TGTGCCAGCAGCTTAGGAGGTGGCAATCAGCCCCAGCATTTT. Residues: CASSLGGGNQPQHF.